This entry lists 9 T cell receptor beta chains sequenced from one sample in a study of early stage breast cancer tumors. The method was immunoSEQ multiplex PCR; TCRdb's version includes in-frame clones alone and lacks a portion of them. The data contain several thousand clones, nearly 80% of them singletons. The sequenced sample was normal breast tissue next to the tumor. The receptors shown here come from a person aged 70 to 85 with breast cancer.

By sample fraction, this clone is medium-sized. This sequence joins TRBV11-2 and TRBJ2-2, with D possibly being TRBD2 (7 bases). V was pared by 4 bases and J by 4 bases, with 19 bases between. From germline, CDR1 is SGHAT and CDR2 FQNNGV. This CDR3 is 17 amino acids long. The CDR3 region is CASSSWGGREPTGELFF. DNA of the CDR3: TGTGCCAGCAGCTCGTGGGGGGGGCGGGAGCCCACCGGGGAGCTGTTTTTT. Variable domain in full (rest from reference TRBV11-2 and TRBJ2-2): EAGVAQSPRYKIIEKRQSVAFWCNPISGHATLYWYQQILGQGPKLLIQFQNNGVVDDSQLPKDRFSAERLKGVDSTLKIQPAKLEDSAVYLCASSSWGGREPTGELFFGEGSRLTVL.

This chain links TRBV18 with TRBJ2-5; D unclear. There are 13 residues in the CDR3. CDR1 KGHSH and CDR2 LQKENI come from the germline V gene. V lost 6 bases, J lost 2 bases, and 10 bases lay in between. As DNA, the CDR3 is TGTGCCAGCTCCCTGACGGAGCAAGAGACCCAGTACTTC. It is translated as CASSLTEQETQYF. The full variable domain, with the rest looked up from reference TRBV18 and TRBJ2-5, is NAGVMQNPRHLVRRRGQEARLRCSPMKGHSHVYWYRQLPEEGLKFMVYLQKENIIDESGMPKERFSAEFPKEGPSILRIQQVVRGDSAAYFCASSLTEQETQYFGPGTRLLVL.

CDR3 DNA: TGTGCCAGCAGCTTATATGGGGTAGGCGGGACTGAAGCTTTCTTT. Translated: CASSLYGVGGTEAFF. The V call is TRBV7-2, the J call TRBJ1-1; D not resolved. Germline V gene sequence: CDR1 SGHTA, CDR2 FQGNSA. The CDR3 sequence is 15 residues long. V lost 2 bases to trimming and J lost 5 bases, with 15 bases between them.

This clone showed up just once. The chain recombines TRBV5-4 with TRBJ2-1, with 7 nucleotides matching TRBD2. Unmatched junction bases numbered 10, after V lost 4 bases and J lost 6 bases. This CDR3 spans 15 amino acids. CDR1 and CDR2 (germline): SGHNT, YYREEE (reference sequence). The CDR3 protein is CASSPPPRESNEQFF. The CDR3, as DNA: TGTGCCAGCAGCCCCCCCCCGCGGGAGTCCAATGAGCAGTTCTTC. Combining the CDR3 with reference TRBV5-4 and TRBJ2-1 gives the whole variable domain ETGVTQSPTHLIKTRGQQVTLRCSSQSGHNTVSWYQQALGQGPQFIFQYYREEENGRGNFPPRFSGLQFPNYSSELNVNALELDDSALYLCASSPPPRESNEQFFGPGTRLTVL.

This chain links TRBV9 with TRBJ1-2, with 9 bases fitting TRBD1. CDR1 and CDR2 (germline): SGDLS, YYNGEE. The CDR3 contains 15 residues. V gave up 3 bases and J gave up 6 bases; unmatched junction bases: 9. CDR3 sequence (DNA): TGTGCCAGCAGCGCGACACCGGGACAGGGACATGGCTACACCTTC. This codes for CASSATPGQGHGYTF.

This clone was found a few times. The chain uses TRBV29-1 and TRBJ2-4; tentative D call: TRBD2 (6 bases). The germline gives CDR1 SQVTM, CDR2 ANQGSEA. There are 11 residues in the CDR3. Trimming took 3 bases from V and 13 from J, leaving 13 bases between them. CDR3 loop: CSVDAGRSQYF. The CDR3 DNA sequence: TGCAGCGTTGACGCAGGGAGGTCCCAGTACTTC.

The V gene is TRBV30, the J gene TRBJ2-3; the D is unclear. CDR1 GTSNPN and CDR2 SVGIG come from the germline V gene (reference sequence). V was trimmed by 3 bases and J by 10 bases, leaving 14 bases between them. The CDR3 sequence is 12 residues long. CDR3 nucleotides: TGTGCCTGGAGAAAAATTAGCAGCGCGCAGTATTTT. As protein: CAWRKISSAQYF.

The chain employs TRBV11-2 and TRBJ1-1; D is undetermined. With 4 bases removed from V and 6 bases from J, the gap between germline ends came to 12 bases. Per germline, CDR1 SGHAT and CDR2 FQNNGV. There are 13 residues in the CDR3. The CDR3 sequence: CASSWFSTSEAFF. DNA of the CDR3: TGTGCCAGCAGCTGGTTTAGTACGTCTGAAGCTTTCTTT. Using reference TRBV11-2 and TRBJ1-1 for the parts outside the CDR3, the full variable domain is EAGVAQSPRYKIIEKRQSVAFWCNPISGHATLYWYQQILGQGPKLLIQFQNNGVVDDSQLPKDRFSAERLKGVDSTLKIQPAKLEDSAVYLCASSWFSTSEAFFGQGTRLTVV.

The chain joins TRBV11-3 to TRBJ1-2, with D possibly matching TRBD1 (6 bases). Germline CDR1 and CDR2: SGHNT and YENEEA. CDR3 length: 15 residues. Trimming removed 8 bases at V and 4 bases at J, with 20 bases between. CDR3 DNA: TGTGCCAGCCCCAAGGGGGGGGCGGGTAGCTATGGCTACACCTTC. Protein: CASPKGGAGSYGYTF.